This is a list of T cell receptor beta chains from one sample in a study of shared clonotypes between healthy human individuals. Sequenced by immunoSEQ multiplex PCR; TCRdb stores in-frame clones only, minus some. The data show roughly 500,000 clones, roughly 83% seen once. Source material: PBMCs. These receptors were obtained from a woman aged 40 to 50 in good health. Some clones in this sample may be carry-over from other donors' samples. Both conserved end residues are part of each CDR3. The order of the fields is clone size, V gene, J gene, D gene, CDR3 protein, CDR3 DNA. A D gene is named only where the DNA matches it firmly. A clone size is listed for some rows: how often the clone was seen (once, few, many), or a class if it is expanded.

size: -
V: TRBV28
J: TRBJ1-5
D: -
CDR3: CASSLPGEGWPQHF
DNA: TGTGCCAGCAGTTTACCAGGGGAGGGATGGCCCCAGCATTTT

size: -
V: TRBV29-1
J: TRBJ2-3
D: -
CDR3: CSLRGEVTDTQYF
DNA: TGCAGCCTGAGGGGGGAGGTCACAGATACGCAGTATTTT

size: -
V: TRBV2
J: TRBJ2-3
D: -
CDR3: CASSDVAWTDTQYF
DNA: TGTGCCAGCAGTGATGTAGCGTGGACAGATACGCAGTATTTT

size: few
V: TRBV2
J: TRBJ2-6
D: -
CDR3: CASSVNGRGVGANVLTF
DNA: TGTGCCAGCAGTGTAAACGGGAGAGGGGTTGGGGCCAACGTCCTGACTTTC

size: -
V: TRBV5-1
J: TRBJ2-6
D: TRBD1
CDR3: CASSPTGGAGANVLTF
DNA: TGCGCCAGCAGCCCGACAGGGGGCGCCGGGGCCAACGTCCTGACTTTC

size: -
V: TRBV5-6
J: TRBJ1-5
D: -
CDR3: CASSETQRGKPQHF
DNA: TGTGCCAGCAGCGAGACACAGCGGGGGAAGCCCCAGCATTTT

size: once
V: TRBV9
J: TRBJ2-1
D: -
CDR3: CASSVGSGGASSYNEQFF
DNA: TGTGCCAGCAGCGTAGGTTCAGGGGGGGCTAGCTCCTACAATGAGCAGTTCTTC

size: -
V: TRBV15
J: TRBJ2-7
D: -
CDR3: CATSREVRAEQYF
DNA: TGTGCCACCAGCAGAGAGGTCAGGGCCGAGCAGTACTTC

size: few
V: TRBV28
J: TRBJ1-1
D: -
CDR3: CASSSPSGGNTEAFF
DNA: TGTGCCAGCAGTTCCCCCTCGGGGGGGAACACTGAAGCTTTCTTT

size: -
V: TRBV2
J: TRBJ2-5
D: TRBD2
CDR3: CASRLAGVETQYF
DNA: TGTGCCAGCAGATTAGCGGGAGTGGAGACCCAGTACTTC

size: few
V: TRBV19
J: TRBJ2-7
D: TRBD1
CDR3: CASSMTAGQGDYEQYF
DNA: TGTGCCAGTAGCATGACCGCGGGACAGGGGGACTACGAGCAGTACTTC

size: -
V: TRBV19
J: TRBJ2-1
D: -
CDR3: CASSIEGRSIEQFF
DNA: TGTGCCAGTAGTATAGAGGGTAGGTCAATAGAGCAGTTCTTC

size: -
V: TRBV5-1
J: TRBJ2-3
D: TRBD2
CDR3: CASSPTSARGTDTQYF
DNA: TGCGCCAGCAGCCCGACTAGCGCGAGGGGGACAGATACGCAGTATTTT

size: few
V: TRBV5-1
J: TRBJ2-5
D: TRBD1
CDR3: CASSPLQGAGETQYF
DNA: TGCGCCAGCAGCCCATTACAGGGGGCAGGAGAGACCCAGTACTTC

size: -
V: TRBV5-1
J: TRBJ2-7
D: -
CDR3: CASSLWTEYEQYF
DNA: TGCGCCAGCAGCCTTTGGACTGAATACGAGCAGTACTTC

size: -
V: TRBV4-3
J: TRBJ1-2
D: -
CDR3: CASSPREAYGYTF
DNA: TGCGCCAGCAGTCCTAGGGAGGCCTATGGCTACACCTTC

size: -
V: TRBV10-2
J: TRBJ1-5
D: TRBD1
CDR3: CASRDRDHQPQHF
DNA: TGCGCCAGCAGGGACAGGGACCATCAGCCCCAGCATTTT

size: -
V: TRBV10-3
J: TRBJ2-2
D: -
CDR3: CAIRDQYTGELFF
DNA: TGTGCCATACGGGACCAGTACACCGGGGAGCTGTTTTTT

size: -
V: TRBV10-2
J: TRBJ2-7
D: TRBD2
CDR3: CASRVTSAYEQYF
DNA: TGCGCCAGCAGGGTGACTAGCGCTTACGAGCAGTACTTC

size: -
V: TRBV10-3
J: TRBJ1-1
D: -
CDR3: CATSLGNTEAFF
DNA: TGTGCCACCAGCTTAGGGAACACTGAAGCTTTCTTT

size: -
V: TRBV6-4
J: TRBJ2-1
D: -
CDR3: CASSVLWTANEQFF
DNA: TGTGCCAGCAGTGTCTTATGGACTGCCAATGAGCAGTTCTTC

size: -
V: TRBV9
J: TRBJ2-7
D: -
CDR3: CASSVETDSYEQYF
DNA: TGTGCCAGCAGCGTAGAAACAGATTCCTACGAGCAGTACTTC

size: -
V: TRBV6-5
J: TRBJ1-1
D: -
CDR3: CASSYSNGGLAEAFF
DNA: TGTGCCAGCAGTTACTCGAACGGGGGTCTTGCTGAAGCTTTCTTT

size: -
V: TRBV5-1
J: TRBJ2-5
D: TRBD2
CDR3: CASSLDIAGSVGSPQETQYF
DNA: TGCGCCAGCAGCTTAGATATAGCGGGGTCGGTGGGGTCCCCCCAAGAGACCCAGTACTTC